This T cell receptor beta chain was recovered during a study of early T cells in non-severe SARS-CoV-2 infection. Study in general: Unsorted whole-blood RNA was sequenced in bulk, leaving chains unpaired. Findings and limits, study-wide: Matching against VDJdb likely underestimated virus-specific expansions, favoring anti-spike CD8.

CDR1 is SGHVS and CDR2 is FNYEAQ in the germline V gene. The V gene lost 1 base and the J gene lost 3 bases, with 14 bases spanning the gap. The CDR3 has 16 residues. In the library, individual cDNA molecules carried attached unique molecular identifiers. TCRdb re-called the 5' RACE reads through MiXCR, storing one row per CDR3 protein. Of 90,000 to 120,000 distinct CDR3 sequences in the sample, 9.5% to 13% were seen once. Note on this clonotype: What it binds is unknown.

V usage is TRBV7-6 and J usage is TRBJ2-3; D gene unclear. This TCR was sampled from an adult who was a healthcare worker with PCR-confirmed SARS-CoV-2 infection or an uninfected control (not recorded which). Material for sequencing was whole blood. The CDR3 DNA sequence: TGTGCCAGCAGCTTAGGGGTGTCTTTTAGGACAGATACGCAGTATTTT. Translated, it gives CASSLGVSFRTDTQYF.